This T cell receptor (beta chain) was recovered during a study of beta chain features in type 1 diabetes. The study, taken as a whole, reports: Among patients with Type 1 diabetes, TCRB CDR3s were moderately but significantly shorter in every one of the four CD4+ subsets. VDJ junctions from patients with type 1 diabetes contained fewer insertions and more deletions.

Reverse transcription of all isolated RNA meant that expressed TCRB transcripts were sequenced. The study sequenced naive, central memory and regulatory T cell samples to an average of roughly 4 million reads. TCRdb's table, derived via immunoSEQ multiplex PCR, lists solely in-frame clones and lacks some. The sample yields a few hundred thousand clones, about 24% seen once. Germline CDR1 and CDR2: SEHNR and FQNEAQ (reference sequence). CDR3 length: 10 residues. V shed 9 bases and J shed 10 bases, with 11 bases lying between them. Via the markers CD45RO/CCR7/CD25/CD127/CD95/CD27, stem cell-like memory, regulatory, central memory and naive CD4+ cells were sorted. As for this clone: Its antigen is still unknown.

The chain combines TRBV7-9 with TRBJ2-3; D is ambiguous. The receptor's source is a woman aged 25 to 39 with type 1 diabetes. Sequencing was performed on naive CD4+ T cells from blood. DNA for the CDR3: TGTGCCAGTAGACTTGAGGCGCAGTATTTT. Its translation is CASRLEAQYF.